This TCR beta chain is drawn from a study of blood T cell repertoires in COVID-19. The overall study: The United States, Italy and Spain provided the acute and convalescent COVID-19 samples.

Authors' data handling: Quantification of nucleated cells was approximated via reference gene primer amplification. Profiling relied on immunoSEQ multiplex PCR, and the TCRdb table lists in-frame clones only, not all of them. The V and J calls and clone size come from that table; D and trimming were worked out from the DNA. This table holds 150,000 to 200,000 clones, approximately 82% found once. This CDR3 is 18 amino acids long. Germline values: CDR1 MNHEY, CDR2 SMNVEV (reference sequence). The V end was cut by 8 bases, the J end by 4 bases, with 26 bases between. Those enrolled, adults aged about 18 to 95 years, came from about two dozen US areas. Participant-reported clinical history was the basis for cohort assignment.

This receptor was taken from a woman aged 55-75 years with acute COVID-19. Source material: PBMCs or T cells enriched from blood (not recorded which). V and J are TRBV27 and TRBJ2-2; D may be TRBD2 (6 bases). The CDR3 DNA follows: TGTGCCAGCCGCTTTATATCCGGGGCGGGACCATTCACCGGGGAGCTGTTTTTT. Its translation is CASRFISGAGPFTGELFF.